This TCR beta chain emerged from a study of shared clonotypes between healthy human individuals. Whole-study results and caveats: Relative to their counterparts shared across all four donors, non-shared clonotypes exhibited diminished generation probabilities. Clonotype sharing across several donors was observed for approximately 5% of naive CD4 clonotypes.

Naive CD8 cells lacked CD45RO and underwent positive selection for CCR7, leaving out terminally differentiated effector memory CD45RA+ cells. The study drew its donors from healthy HIV-negative adults without recent acute infections or vaccinations. The V and J ends lost 8 bases and 2 bases, in that order; junction bases with no gene match: 12. Germline V gene sequence: CDR1 SQVTM, CDR2 ANQGSEA. This CDR3 contains 15 residues. Assay execution proceeded at the deep level. Some clones are missing from TCRdb's copy, which holds only in-frame ones; the method was immunoSEQ multiplex PCR. The sample holds about 2.2 million clones, about 93% seen once. A remark on this clone: What it binds is not known.

The chain carries TRBV29-1 and TRBJ2-1; 7 nucleotides line up with TRBD2. Sequences were obtained from naive CD8+ T cells from PBMCs. The sequence was collected from a man younger than 35 in good health. Some clones in this sample may be carry-over from other donors' samples. CDR3 sequence reads: CSCSATSHPYNEQFF. The CDR3 region has the DNA TGCAGCTGCTCCGCGACTAGCCACCCCTACAATGAGCAGTTCTTC.